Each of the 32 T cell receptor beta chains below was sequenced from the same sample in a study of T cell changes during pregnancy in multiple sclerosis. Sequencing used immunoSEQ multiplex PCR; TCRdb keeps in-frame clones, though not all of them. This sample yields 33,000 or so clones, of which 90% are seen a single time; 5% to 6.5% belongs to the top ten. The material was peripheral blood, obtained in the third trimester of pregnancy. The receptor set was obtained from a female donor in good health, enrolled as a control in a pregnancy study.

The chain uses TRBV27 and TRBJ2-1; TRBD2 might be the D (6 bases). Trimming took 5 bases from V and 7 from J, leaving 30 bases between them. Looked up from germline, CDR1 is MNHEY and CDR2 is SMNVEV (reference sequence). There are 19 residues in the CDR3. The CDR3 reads CASSPAGTGDGITGNEQFF. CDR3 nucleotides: TGTGCCAGCAGTCCCGCCGGGACGGGAGATGGTATTACGGGGAATGAGCAGTTCTTC.

The CDR3: CAWSVRGGGGYTF. CDR3 coding DNA: TGTGCCTGGAGTGTACGGGGCGGGGGTGGCTACACCTTC. The chain uses TRBV30 and TRBJ1-2; D may be TRBD1 (5 bases). The CDR3 is made up of 13 amino acids. Germline CDR1 reads GTSNPN; CDR2 reads SVGIG (reference sequence). The germline V and J ends were trimmed by 0 bases and 7 bases, with 12 bases remaining between them. Full variable domain (remainder filled in from reference TRBV30 and TRBJ1-2): SQTIHQWPATLVQPVGSPLSLECTVEGTSNPNLYWYRQAAGRGLQLLFYSVGIGQISSEVPQNLSASRPQDRQFILSSKKLLLSDSGFYLCAWSVRGGGGYTFGSGTRLTVV.

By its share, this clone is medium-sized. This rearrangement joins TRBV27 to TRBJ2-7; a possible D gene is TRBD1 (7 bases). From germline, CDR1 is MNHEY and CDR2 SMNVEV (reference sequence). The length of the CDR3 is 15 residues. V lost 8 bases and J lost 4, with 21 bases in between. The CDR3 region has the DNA TGTGCCAGCCACAAGGTCAGGGGGGATAGGTACGAGCAGTACTTC. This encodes CASHKVRGDRYEQYF.

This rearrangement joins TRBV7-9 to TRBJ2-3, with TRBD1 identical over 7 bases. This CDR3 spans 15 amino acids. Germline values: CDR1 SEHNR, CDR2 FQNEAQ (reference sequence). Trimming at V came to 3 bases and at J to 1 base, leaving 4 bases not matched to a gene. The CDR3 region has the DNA TGTGCCAGCAGCTTCCTGGGGACAGGCACAGATACGCAGTATTTT. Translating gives CASSFLGTGTDTQYF.

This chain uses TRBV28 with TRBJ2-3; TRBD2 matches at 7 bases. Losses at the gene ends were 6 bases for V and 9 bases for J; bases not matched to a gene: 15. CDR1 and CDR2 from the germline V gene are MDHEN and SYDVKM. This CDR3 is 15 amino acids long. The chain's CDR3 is CASSHTRREFQTQYF. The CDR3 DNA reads TGTGCCAGCAGCCATACCCGGCGGGAGTTCCAAACGCAGTATTTT. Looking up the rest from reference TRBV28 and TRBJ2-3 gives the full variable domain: DVKVTQSSRYLVKRTGEKVFLECVQDMDHENMFWYRQDPGLGLRLIYFSYDVKMKEKGDIPEGYSVSREKKERFSLILESASTNQTSMYLCASSHTRREFQTQYFGPGTRLTVL.

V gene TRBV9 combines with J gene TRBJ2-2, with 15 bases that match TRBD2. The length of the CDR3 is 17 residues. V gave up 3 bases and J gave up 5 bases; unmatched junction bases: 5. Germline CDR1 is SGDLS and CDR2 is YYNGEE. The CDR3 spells CASSGTSGRVGTGELFF. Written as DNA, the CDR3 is TGTGCCAGCAGCGGGACTAGCGGGAGGGTAGGGACCGGGGAGCTGTTTTTT. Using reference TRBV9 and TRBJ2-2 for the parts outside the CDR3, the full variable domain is DSGVTQTPKHLITATGQRVTLRCSPRSGDLSVYWYQQSLDQGLQFLIQYYNGEERAKGNILERFSAQQFPDLHSELNLSSLELGDSALYFCASSGTSGRVGTGELFFGEGSRLTVL.

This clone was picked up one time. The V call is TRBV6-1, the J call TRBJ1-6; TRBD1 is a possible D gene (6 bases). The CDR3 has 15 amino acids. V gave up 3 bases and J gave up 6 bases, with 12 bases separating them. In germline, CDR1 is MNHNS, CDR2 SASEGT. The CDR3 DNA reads TGTGCCAGCAGTGAGAAAGACAGGATTAATTCACCCCTCCACTTT. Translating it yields CASSEKDRINSPLHF.

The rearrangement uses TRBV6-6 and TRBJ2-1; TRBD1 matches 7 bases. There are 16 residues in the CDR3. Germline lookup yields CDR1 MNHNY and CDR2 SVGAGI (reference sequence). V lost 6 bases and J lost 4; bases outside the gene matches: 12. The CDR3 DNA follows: TGTGCCAGCAGCCCAGCTCGACAGGGTCCTTACAATGAGCAGTTCTTC. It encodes CASSPARQGPYNEQFF.

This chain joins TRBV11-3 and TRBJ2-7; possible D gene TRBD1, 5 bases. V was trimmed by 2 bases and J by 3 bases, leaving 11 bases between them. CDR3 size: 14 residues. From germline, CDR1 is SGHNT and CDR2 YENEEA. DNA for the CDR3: TGTGCCAGCAGCTTAATCAGGGTACTCTACGAGCAGTACTTC. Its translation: CASSLIRVLYEQYF. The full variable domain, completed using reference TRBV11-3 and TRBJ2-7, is EAGVVQSPRYKIIEKKQPVAFWCNPISGHNTLYWYLQNLGQGPELLIRYENEEAVDDSQLPKDRFSAERLKGVDSTLKIQPAELGDSAVYLCASSLIRVLYEQYFGPGTRLTVT.

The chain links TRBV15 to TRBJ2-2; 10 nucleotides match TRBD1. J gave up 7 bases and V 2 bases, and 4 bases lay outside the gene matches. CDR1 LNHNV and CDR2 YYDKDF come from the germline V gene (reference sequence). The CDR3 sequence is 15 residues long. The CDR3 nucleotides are TGTGCCACCAGCAGACCGGGGACAGGGGACGGGGAGCTGTTTTTT. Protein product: CATSRPGTGDGELFF.

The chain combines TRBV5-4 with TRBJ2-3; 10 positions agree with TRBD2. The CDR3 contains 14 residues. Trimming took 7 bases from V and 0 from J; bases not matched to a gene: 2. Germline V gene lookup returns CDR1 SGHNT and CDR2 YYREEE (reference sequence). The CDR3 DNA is TGTGCCAGCCAACTAGCGGGAAGCACAGATACGCAGTATTTT. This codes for CASQLAGSTDTQYF.

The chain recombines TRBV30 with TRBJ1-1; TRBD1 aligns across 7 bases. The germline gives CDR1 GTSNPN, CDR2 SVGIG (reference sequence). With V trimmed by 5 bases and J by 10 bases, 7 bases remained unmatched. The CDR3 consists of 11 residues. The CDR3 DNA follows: TGTGCCTGGGCCGCCGGGACAGCAGCTTTCTTT. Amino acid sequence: CAWAAGTAAFF.

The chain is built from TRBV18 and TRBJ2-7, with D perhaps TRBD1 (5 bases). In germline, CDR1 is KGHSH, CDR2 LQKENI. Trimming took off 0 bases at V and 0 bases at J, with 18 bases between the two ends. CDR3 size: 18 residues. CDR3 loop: CASSPPGPDSLSSYEQYF. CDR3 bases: TGTGCCAGCTCACCACCCGGCCCTGACAGCCTAAGCTCCTACGAGCAGTACTTC. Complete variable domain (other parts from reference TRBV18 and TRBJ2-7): NAGVMQNPRHLVRRRGQEARLRCSPMKGHSHVYWYRQLPEEGLKFMVYLQKENIIDESGMPKERFSAEFPKEGPSILRIQQVVRGDSAAYFCASSPPGPDSLSSYEQYFGPGTRLTVT.

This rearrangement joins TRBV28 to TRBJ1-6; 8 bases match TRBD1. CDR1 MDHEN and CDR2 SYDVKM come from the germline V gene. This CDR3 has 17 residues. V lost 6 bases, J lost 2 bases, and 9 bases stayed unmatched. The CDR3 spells CASRQTPDRAYNSPLHF. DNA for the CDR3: TGTGCCAGCAGACAAACGCCGGACAGGGCCTATAATTCACCCCTCCACTTT.

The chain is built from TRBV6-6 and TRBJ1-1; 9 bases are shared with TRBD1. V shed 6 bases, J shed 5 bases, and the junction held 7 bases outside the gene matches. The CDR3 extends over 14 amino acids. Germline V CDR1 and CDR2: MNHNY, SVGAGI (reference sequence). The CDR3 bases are TGTGCCAGCAGCCCGGACAGGGGAAGGACTGAAGCTTTCTTT. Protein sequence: CASSPDRGRTEAFF.

CDR3 region: CASRFRTRNTEAFF. The DNA of the CDR3 is TGTGCAAGTCGATTCCGGACAAGGAACACTGAAGCTTTCTTT. The J gene is TRBJ1-1, the V gene TRBV12-2; TRBD1, the table's D call, lacks a check against the DNA. TRBV12-2 is labeled a pseudogene. The CDR3 is 14 amino acids.

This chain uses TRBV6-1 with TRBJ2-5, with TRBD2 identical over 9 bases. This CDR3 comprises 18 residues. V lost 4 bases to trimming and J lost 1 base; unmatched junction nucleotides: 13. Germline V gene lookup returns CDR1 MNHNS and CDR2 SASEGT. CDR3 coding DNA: TGTGCCAGCAGTGCACCCTATAGGGCTAGCGGGACCCAAGAGACCCAGTACTTC. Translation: CASSAPYRASGTQETQYF.

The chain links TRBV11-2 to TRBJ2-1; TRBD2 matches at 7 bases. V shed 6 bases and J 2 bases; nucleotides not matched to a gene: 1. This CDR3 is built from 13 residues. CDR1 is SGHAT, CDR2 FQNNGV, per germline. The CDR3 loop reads CASRGTTYNEQFF. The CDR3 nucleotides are TGTGCCAGCAGAGGGACTACCTACAATGAGCAGTTCTTC.

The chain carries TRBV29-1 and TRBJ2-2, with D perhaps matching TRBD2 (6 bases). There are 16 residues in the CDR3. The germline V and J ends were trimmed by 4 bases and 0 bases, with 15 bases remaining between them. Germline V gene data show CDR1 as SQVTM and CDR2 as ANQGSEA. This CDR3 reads CSVGGLGTANTGELFF. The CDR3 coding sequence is TGCAGCGTTGGGGGACTGGGGACGGCGAACACCGGGGAGCTGTTTTTT.

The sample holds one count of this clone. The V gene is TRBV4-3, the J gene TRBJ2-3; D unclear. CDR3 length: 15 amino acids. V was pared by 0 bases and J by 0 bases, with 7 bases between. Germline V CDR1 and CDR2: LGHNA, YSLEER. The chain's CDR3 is CASSQEQYSTDTQYF. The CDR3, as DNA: TGCGCCAGCAGCCAAGAACAGTACAGCACAGATACGCAGTATTTT.

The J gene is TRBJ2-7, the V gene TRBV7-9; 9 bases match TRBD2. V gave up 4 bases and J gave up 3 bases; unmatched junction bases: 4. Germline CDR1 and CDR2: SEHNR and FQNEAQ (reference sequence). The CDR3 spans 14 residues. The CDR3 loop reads CASSSGTSSYEQYF. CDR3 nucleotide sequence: TGTGCCAGCAGCTCCGGGACTAGCAGCTACGAGCAGTACTTC.

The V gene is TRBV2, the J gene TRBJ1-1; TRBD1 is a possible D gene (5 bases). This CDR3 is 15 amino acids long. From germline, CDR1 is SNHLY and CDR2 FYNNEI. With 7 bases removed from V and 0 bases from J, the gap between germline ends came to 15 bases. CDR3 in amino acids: CASNLGHFMNTEAFF. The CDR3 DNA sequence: TGTGCCAGCAACCTGGGGCACTTTATGAACACTGAAGCTTTCTTT.

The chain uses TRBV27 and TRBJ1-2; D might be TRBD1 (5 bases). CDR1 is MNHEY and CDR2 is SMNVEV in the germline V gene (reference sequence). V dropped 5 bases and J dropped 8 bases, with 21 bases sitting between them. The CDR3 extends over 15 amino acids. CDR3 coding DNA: TGTGCCAGCAGTCCCCTCCGGGCAGGGTTGGGCGGCTACACCTTC. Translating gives CASSPLRAGLGGYTF.

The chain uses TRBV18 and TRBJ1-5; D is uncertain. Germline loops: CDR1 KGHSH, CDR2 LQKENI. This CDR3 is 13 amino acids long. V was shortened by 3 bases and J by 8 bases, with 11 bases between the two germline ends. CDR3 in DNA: TGTGCCAGCTCACCGGGTTCTCAGGAGCCCCAGCATTTT. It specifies CASSPGSQEPQHF.

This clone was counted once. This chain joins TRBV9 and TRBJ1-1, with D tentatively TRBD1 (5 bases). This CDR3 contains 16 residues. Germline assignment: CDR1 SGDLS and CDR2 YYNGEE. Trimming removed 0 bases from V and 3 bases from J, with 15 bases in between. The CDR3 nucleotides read TGTGCCAGCAGCGTAGGGGCAGGGTTAATAGACACTGAAGCTTTCTTT. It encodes CASSVGAGLIDTEAFF.

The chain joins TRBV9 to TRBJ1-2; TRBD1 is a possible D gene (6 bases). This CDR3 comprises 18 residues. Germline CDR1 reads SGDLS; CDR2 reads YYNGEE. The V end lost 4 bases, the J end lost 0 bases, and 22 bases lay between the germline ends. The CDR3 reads CASSQNRQEPRPNYGYTF. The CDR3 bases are TGTGCCAGCAGCCAAAACAGACAGGAGCCGAGACCTAACTATGGCTACACCTTC.

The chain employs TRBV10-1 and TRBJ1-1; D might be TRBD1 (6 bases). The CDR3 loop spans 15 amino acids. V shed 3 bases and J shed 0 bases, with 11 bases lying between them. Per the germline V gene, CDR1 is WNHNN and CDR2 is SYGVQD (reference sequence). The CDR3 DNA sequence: TGCGCCAGCAGTGACTCCGACAGGCTGAACACTGAAGCTTTCTTT. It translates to CASSDSDRLNTEAFF.

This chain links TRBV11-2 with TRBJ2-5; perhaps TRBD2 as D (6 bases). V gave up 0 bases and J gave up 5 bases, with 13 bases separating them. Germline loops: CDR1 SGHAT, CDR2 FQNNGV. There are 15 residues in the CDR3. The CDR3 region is CASSLDLGGRETQYF. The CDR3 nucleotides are TGTGCCAGCAGCTTAGATTTGGGGGGTCGGGAGACCCAGTACTTC.

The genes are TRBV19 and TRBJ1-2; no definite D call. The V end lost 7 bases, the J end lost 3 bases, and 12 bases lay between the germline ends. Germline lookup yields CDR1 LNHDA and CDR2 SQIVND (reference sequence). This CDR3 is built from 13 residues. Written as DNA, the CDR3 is TGTGCCAGTACCGCGGCCCGTGACTATGGCTACACCTTC. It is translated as CASTAARDYGYTF.

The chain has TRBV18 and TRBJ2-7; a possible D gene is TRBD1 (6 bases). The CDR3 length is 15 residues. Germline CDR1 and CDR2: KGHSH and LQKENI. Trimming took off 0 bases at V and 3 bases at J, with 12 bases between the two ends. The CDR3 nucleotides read TGTGCCAGCTCACCACCCAGGGGTCGTTACTACGAGCAGTACTTC. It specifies CASSPPRGRYYEQYF.

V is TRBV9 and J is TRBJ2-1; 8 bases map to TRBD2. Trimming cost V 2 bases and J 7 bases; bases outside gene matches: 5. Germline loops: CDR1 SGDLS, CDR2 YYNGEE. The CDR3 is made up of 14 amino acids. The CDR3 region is CASSVTGRANEQFF. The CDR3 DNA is TGTGCCAGCAGCGTTACCGGGAGGGCGAATGAGCAGTTCTTC.

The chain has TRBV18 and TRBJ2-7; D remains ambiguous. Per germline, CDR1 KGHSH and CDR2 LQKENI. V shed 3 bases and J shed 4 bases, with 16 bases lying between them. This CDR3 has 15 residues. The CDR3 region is CASSPPTERRYEQYF. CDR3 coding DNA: TGTGCCAGCTCACCGCCGACGGAAAGGAGATACGAGCAGTACTTC.